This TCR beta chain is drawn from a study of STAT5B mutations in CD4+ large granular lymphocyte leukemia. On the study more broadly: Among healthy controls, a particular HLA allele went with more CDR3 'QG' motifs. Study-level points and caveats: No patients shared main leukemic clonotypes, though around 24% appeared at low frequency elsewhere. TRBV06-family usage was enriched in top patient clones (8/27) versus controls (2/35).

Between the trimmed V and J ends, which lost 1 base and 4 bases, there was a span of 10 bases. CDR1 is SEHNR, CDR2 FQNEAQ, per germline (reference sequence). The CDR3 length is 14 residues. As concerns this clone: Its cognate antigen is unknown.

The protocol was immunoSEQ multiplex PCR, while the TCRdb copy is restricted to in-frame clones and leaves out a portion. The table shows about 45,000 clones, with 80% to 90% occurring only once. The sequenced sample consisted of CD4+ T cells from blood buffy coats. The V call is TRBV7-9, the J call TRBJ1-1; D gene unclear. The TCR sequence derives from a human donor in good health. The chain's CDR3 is CASSLELPRTEAFF. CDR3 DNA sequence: TGTGCCAGCAGCTTAGAACTTCCCCGCACTGAAGCTTTCTTT.